The clone carrying this TCR beta chain has only one observation. Generated by immunoSEQ multiplex PCR, the TCRdb table keeps only in-frame clones and is missing some. The sample has 300,000 or so clones; 90% are singletons. This sample stems from a study of blood T cell repertoires in COVID-19. There are 16 residues in the CDR3. Germline-derived CDR1 and CDR2 are SGHNT and YYREEE (reference sequence). V lost 2 bases to trimming and J lost 4 bases; unmatched junction nucleotides: 10. This chain links TRBV5-4 with TRBJ2-5, with TRBD1 identical over 8 bases. The receptor's source is a man in his 60s who had recovered from COVID-19. Sample: PBMCs or T cells enriched from blood (not recorded which). The CDR3: CASSLTGGRGRETQYF. CDR3 coding DNA: TGTGCCAGCAGCTTAACAGGGGGTCGGGGTAGAGAGACCCAGTACTTC.